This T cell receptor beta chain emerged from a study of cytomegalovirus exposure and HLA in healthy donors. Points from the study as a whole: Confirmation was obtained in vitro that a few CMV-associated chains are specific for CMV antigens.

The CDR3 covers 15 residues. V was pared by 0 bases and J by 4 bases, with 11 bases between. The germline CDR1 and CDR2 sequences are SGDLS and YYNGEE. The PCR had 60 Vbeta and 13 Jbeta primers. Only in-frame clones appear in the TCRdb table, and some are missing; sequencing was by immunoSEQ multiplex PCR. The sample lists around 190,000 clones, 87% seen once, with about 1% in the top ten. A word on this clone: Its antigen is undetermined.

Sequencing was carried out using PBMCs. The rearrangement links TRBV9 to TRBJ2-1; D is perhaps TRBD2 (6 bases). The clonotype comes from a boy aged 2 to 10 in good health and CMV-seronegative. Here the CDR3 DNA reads TGTGCCAGCAGCGTAGGGCTAGCGATGTACAATGAGCAGTTCTTC. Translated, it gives CASSVGLAMYNEQFF. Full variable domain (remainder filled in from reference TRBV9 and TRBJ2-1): DSGVTQTPKHLITATGQRVTLRCSPRSGDLSVYWYQQSLDQGLQFLIQYYNGEERAKGNILERFSAQQFPDLHSELNLSSLELGDSALYFCASSVGLAMYNEQFFGPGTRLTVL.